The rows below give T cell receptor beta chains drawn from one sample of a study of T cell responses to AZD1222 COVID-19 vaccine. Clones were sequenced by immunoSEQ multiplex PCR, and TCRdb holds only the in-frame ones, with some missing. The sample carries around 83,000 clones, about 84% recorded once. The sample was peripheral blood, taken on day 0 of AZD1222 vaccination. The source is an adult in good health. Both conserved end residues are part of each CDR3. The D gene is left open where the match is weak. Clone size is stated in some rows and not others, as once, few, many or a class when expanded.

D gene	clone size	V gene	J gene	CDR3 DNA	CDR3 protein
.	.	TRBV18	TRBJ2-3	TGTGCCAGCTCACCCGGGTTCGGGGATACGCAGTATTTT	CASSPGFGDTQYF
TRBD1	.	TRBV6-5	TRBJ1-2	TGTGCCAGCAGTTTTCGAGGGGGCCTGAACTATGGCTACACCTTC	CASSFRGGLNYGYTF
TRBD1	few	TRBV6-6	TRBJ1-5	TGTGCCAGCAGTTACTCGACAGGGGGCAATCAGCCCCAGCATTTT	CASSYSTGGNQPQHF
.	.	TRBV10-2	TRBJ1-1	TGCGCCAGCAGTGAGTCGAGGGGAAGGAACACTGAAGCTTTCTTT	CASSESRGRNTEAFF
.	.	TRBV6-5	TRBJ2-2	TGTGCCAGCAGCCCCCTTGGAGACACCGGGGAGCTGTTTTTT	CASSPLGDTGELFF
.	.	TRBV24-1	TRBJ2-3	TGTGCCACCAGTGCACCGCGGGCCAGCGTCTGCACAGATACGCAGTATTTT	CATSAPRASVCTDTQYF
.	.	TRBV7-2	TRBJ2-6	TGTGCCAGCAGCTTTTGGAGCTCTGGGGCCAACGTCCTGACTTTC	CASSFWSSGANVLTF
.	.	TRBV24-1	TRBJ2-2	TGTGCCACCAGCGAGACAGGGAACACCGGGGAGCTGTTTTTT	CATSETGNTGELFF
.	.	TRBV6-2/TRBV6-3	TRBJ1-4	TGTGCCAGCAGTAGGAATGAAAAACTGTTTTTT	CASSRNEKLFF
.	.	TRBV27	TRBJ2-3	TGTGCCAGCACGCCTCCGGAGGGTCGTGGAGATACGCAGTATTTT	CASTPPEGRGDTQYF
.	.	TRBV14	TRBJ2-3	TGTGCCAGCAGCTCCTTGGTGGGCCCTAGCACAGATACGCAGTATTTT	CASSSLVGPSTDTQYF
TRBD1	once	TRBV4-2	TRBJ2-5	TGTGCCAGCAGCCAAGAGGGGACAGGGACCTTTCAAGAGACCCAGTACTTC	CASSQEGTGTFQETQYF
TRBD1	.	TRBV2	TRBJ2-5	TGTGCCAGTAGGACAGGGGGGGGAGAGACCCAGTACTTC	CASRTGGGETQYF
.	.	TRBV19	TRBJ2-1	TGTGCCAGTAGTATAGCGAGGAATTCCTACAATGAGCAGTTCTTC	CASSIARNSYNEQFF
.	.	TRBV18	TRBJ1-3	TGTGCCAGCTCAACGTTCGAGGGACCGCTAGGAAACACCATATATTTT	CASSTFEGPLGNTIYF
.	.	TRBV5-8	TRBJ1-4	TGTGCCAGCAGCTTGGAGTGGACTAATGAAAAACTGTTTTTT	CASSLEWTNEKLFF
TRBD1	.	TRBV10-3	TRBJ1-5	TGTGCCACCTCGGACAGGGAGGTTCAGCCCCAGCATTTT	CATSDREVQPQHF
TRBD1	few	TRBV4-1	TRBJ2-5	TGCGCCAGCAGCCAAGAGGTACCCGGACAGGGGTTCGGGGAGACCCAGTACTTC	CASSQEVPGQGFGETQYF
.	.	TRBV6-5	TRBJ1-6	TGTGCCAGCACCTCCCTTGGGGGGGCCGCGTCACCCCTCCACTTT	CASTSLGGAASPLHF
TRBD2	.	TRBV10-2	TRBJ2-2	TGCGCCAGCAGTGGTCTAGCGGGACTCACCACTGGGGAGCTGTTTTTT	CASSGLAGLTTGELFF
.	.	TRBV30	TRBJ1-6	TGTGCCTGGAGTCTTTGGAGATCCTATAATTCACCCCTCCACTTT	CAWSLWRSYNSPLHF
.	.	TRBV6-1	TRBJ2-3	TGTGCCAGCAGTGAAGTACTCTACACAGATACGCAGTATTTT	CASSEVLYTDTQYF
.	.	TRBV30	TRBJ2-1	TGTGCCTGGAGTGTAGGCAGGGGGGCTGAGCAGTTCTTC	CAWSVGRGAEQFF
.	.	TRBV21-1	TRBJ2-7	TGTGCCAGCAGCAAATTTGGCTGGGGTCCGGAGCCGCCCTACGAGCAGTACTTC	CASSKFGWGPEPPYEQYF
.	.	TRBV7-3	TRBJ2-1	TGTGCCAGCGGACTAAGCTCCTACAATGAGCAGTTCTTC	CASGLSSYNEQFF
.	.	TRBV11-2	TRBJ2-7	TGTGCCAGCAGCTTAGAGGAGCAGGCGTCTCAGTACTTC	CASSLEEQASQYF